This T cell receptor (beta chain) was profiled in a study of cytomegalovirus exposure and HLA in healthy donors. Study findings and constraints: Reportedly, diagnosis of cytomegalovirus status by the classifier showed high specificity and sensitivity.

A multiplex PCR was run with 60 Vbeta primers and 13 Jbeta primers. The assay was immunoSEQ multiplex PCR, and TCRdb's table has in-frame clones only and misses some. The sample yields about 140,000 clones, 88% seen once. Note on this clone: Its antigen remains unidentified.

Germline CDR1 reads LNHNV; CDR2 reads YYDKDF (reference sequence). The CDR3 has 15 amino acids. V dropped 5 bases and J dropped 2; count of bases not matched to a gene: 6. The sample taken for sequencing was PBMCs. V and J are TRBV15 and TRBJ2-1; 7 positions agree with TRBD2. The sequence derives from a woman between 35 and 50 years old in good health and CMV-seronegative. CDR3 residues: CATSPRERTYNEQFF. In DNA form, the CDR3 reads TGTGCCACCAGCCCGCGGGAGCGAACCTACAATGAGCAGTTCTTC.